This passage covers 28 T cell receptor beta chains from one sample sequenced in a study of graft-versus-host responses after intestinal transplantation. These receptors have no known antigen. Profiled with immunoSEQ multiplex PCR; TCRdb holds only in-frame clones, not every one. Of tens of thousands of clones detected, 94% appear once; the ten largest clones hold 0.22%. Specimen: unstimulated CD4+ T cells sorted from spleen or lymph node cells, collected before transplant. The origin of the receptors is a human donor who was the organ donor for an intestinal transplant.

The V gene is TRBV6-5, the J gene TRBJ2-7; possible D gene TRBD1, 6 bases. The CDR3 length is 13 residues. Deletions cut 2 bases from V and 2 bases from J, with 7 bases between. Germline V gene sequence: CDR1 MNHEY, CDR2 SVGAGI. The CDR3 loop reads CASSYGTTYEQYF. The DNA for the CDR3 is TGTGCCAGCAGTTACGGGACAACCTACGAGCAGTACTTC.

This sequence joins TRBV28 and TRBJ1-6; the D gene is possibly TRBD1 (5 bases). CDR3 length: 20 amino acids. The V gene's germline CDR1 is MDHEN and CDR2 SYDVKM. The V gene lost 5 bases and the J gene lost 1 base, with 24 bases spanning the gap. The CDR3 sequence: CASSRSTWDGRRSYNSPLHF. For the CDR3, the DNA is TGTGCCAGCAGTCGATCAACGTGGGACGGGCGAAGATCCTATAATTCACCCCTCCACTTT.

The chain couples TRBV5-1 to TRBJ1-1; D not certain. Germline V gives CDR1 SGHRS, CDR2 YFSETQ. V was trimmed by 4 bases and J by 6 bases, leaving 13 bases between them. The CDR3 consists of 13 residues. The CDR3 here is CASSAGVGAEAFF. CDR3 in DNA: TGCGCCAGCAGCGCTGGGGTCGGGGCTGAAGCTTTCTTT.

This chain links TRBV6-5 with TRBJ1-2, with 11 bases that match TRBD1. Per germline, CDR1 MNHEY and CDR2 SVGAGI. J was trimmed by 4 bases and V by 2 bases; bases with no gene match: 3. The CDR3 has 15 amino acids. For the CDR3, the DNA is TGTGCCAGCAGTTACGGGACAGGGGGAAGCTATGGCTACACCTTC. The encoded protein is CASSYGTGGSYGYTF.

CDR3 residues: CASSVASGQETQYF. CDR3 in DNA: TGTGCCAGCAGCGTAGCTAGCGGCCAAGAGACCCAGTACTTC. V and J are TRBV9 and TRBJ2-5; 7 bases match TRBD2. Trimming took 0 bases from V and 1 from J; bases not matched to a gene: 0. This CDR3 region has 14 residues. CDR1 is SGDLS and CDR2 is YYNGEE in the germline V gene.

J is TRBJ1-2 and V is TRBV7-9; 7 nucleotides match TRBD1. The CDR3 runs 18 residues. V gave up 5 bases and J gave up 1 base; unmatched junction bases: 16. Germline V gives CDR1 SEHNR, CDR2 FQNEAQ (reference sequence). CDR3 DNA sequence: TGTGCCAGCAGCCCAGAAAACCTCTGGACAGGATTTAACTATGGCTACACCTTC. It yields the protein CASSPENLWTGFNYGYTF. The full variable domain, in which reference TRBV7-9 and TRBJ1-2 provide the parts outside the CDR3, is DTGVSQNPRHKITKRGQNVTFRCDPISEHNRLYWYRQTLGQGPEFLTYFQNEAQLEKSRLLSDRFSAERPKGSFSTLEIQRTEQGDSAMYLCASSPENLWTGFNYGYTFGSGTRLTVV.

In DNA form, the CDR3 reads TGTGCCAGCAGCGTAGATTCGGACTCCCGAAGTACAGCTTTCTTT. It yields the protein CASSVDSDSRSTAFF. The chain combines TRBV9 with TRBJ1-1; unclear D gene. Germline assignment: CDR1 SGDLS and CDR2 YYNGEE. The V end lost 0 bases, the J end lost 10 bases, and 19 bases lay between the germline ends. The CDR3 has 15 residues.

CDR3 region: CASSPEGPQGDPITF. The CDR3 DNA is TGTGCCAGCAGCCCGGAAGGGCCTCAAGGGGATCCAATAACCTTC. The rearrangement links TRBV7-3 to TRBJ1-2; possibly TRBD1 for D (5 bases). Trimming shortened V by 5 bases and J by 14 bases, and 27 bases separated the two germline ends. Germline V lookup: CDR1 SGHTA, CDR2 FQGTGA. The CDR3 consists of 15 residues.

Here the CDR3 DNA reads TGTGCCAGCAGCTTGCGGGGGGGCAACACAGATACGCAGTATTTT. It encodes CASSLRGGNTDTQYF. The chain links TRBV5-4 to TRBJ2-3; 8 bases map to TRBD2. The CDR3 spans 15 residues. In germline, CDR1 is SGHNT, CDR2 YYREEE (reference sequence). After removal of 1 base from V and 2 bases from J, the junction contained 3 bases not matched to a gene.

CDR3 in DNA: TGTGCCAGCAGCTACAGCACCGGGACAGCTGGTTGGGAGCAGTACTTC. Its protein product is CASSYSTGTAGWEQYF. This sequence joins TRBV7-9 and TRBJ2-7; TRBD1 aligns across 7 bases. The CDR3 runs to 16 residues. Germline V CDR1 and CDR2: SEHNR, FQNEAQ (reference sequence). J lost 7 bases, V lost 4 bases, and 16 bases had no gene match.

The chain carries TRBV6-6 and TRBJ1-3; tentatively, D is TRBD1 (6 bases). The germline CDR1 and CDR2 sequences are MNHNY and SVGAGI (reference sequence). This CDR3 has 16 amino acids. V was shortened by 0 bases and J by 4 bases, with 13 bases between the two germline ends. The CDR3 sequence: CASSYSRDNRGNTIYF. For the CDR3, the DNA is TGTGCCAGCAGTTACTCGAGGGACAATCGGGGAAACACCATATATTTT.

V is TRBV11-2 and J is TRBJ2-1; 13 bases fit TRBD2. The CDR3 consists of 17 residues. The trim removed 5 bases at V and 8 bases at J, leaving 12 bases unmatched. CDR1 is SGHAT and CDR2 is FQNNGV in the germline V gene. CDR3 residues: CASSPRWTSGGRDEQFF. CDR3 DNA: TGTGCCAGCAGCCCACGCTGGACTAGCGGGGGAAGGGATGAGCAGTTCTTC.

The rearrangement links TRBV28 to TRBJ2-5; possibly TRBD2 for D (6 bases). From germline, CDR1 is MDHEN and CDR2 SYDVKM. The CDR3 runs 15 residues. V was clipped by 6 bases and J by 1 base, with 15 bases between them. The CDR3 DNA sequence: TGTGCCAGCAGGCCCGGGACTCCTTTCCAAGAGACCCAGTACTTC. It encodes CASRPGTPFQETQYF.

V and J are TRBV15 and TRBJ2-5; possible D gene TRBD2, 6 bases. CDR1 LNHNV and CDR2 YYDKDF come from the germline V gene (reference sequence). This CDR3 contains 15 residues. Trimming took off 0 bases at V and 5 bases at J, with 13 bases between the two ends. The CDR3 loop reads CATSRDSGRWETQYF. The CDR3 DNA reads as TGTGCCACCAGCAGAGATTCGGGGAGGTGGGAGACCCAGTACTTC.

The chain has TRBV21-1 and TRBJ1-1; the DNA was not compared with TRBD1, the D call given in the table. TRBV21-1 is shown as a pseudogene. The CDR3 spans 15 residues. The CDR3 DNA reads as TGTGCCAGCAGACGGACAGGGGGCGCGTCCACTGAAGCTTTCTTT. Encoded protein: CASRRTGGASTEAFF.

The chain carries TRBV19 and TRBJ2-2; 11 bases fit TRBD2. After removal of 7 bases from V and 3 bases from J, the junction contained 7 bases not matched to a gene. CDR3 length: 16 residues. CDR1 LNHDA and CDR2 SQIVND come from the germline V gene (reference sequence). The CDR3 sequence: CASTPSGGHDTGELFF. DNA for the CDR3: TGTGCCAGTACCCCTAGCGGGGGGCACGACACCGGGGAGCTGTTTTTT. Full variable domain (remainder filled in from reference TRBV19 and TRBJ2-2): DGGITQSPKYLFRKEGQNVTLSCEQNLNHDAMYWYRQDPGQGLRLIYYSQIVNDFQKGDIAEGYSVSREKKESFPLTVTSAQKNPTAFYLCASTPSGGHDTGELFFGEGSRLTVL.

There are a few counts of this clone. The chain carries TRBV6-5 and TRBJ2-7, with 8 bases fitting TRBD2. CDR1 and CDR2 (germline): MNHEY, SVGAGI. V dropped 0 bases and J dropped 3; count of bases not matched to a gene: 4. CDR3 length equals 15 residues. CDR3: CASSYSRAGGYEQYF. The CDR3 DNA reads TGTGCCAGCAGTTACTCGAGGGCGGGGGGCTACGAGCAGTACTTC.

V is TRBV11-2 and J is TRBJ2-7; 7 bases match TRBD2. The CDR3 covers 14 residues. CDR1 is SGHAT and CDR2 is FQNNGV in the germline V gene. Trimming took 4 bases from V and 3 from J; bases not matched to a gene: 6. CDR3 in amino acids: CASSSVRGDYEQYF. DNA of the CDR3: TGTGCCAGCAGCTCAGTTCGGGGGGACTACGAGCAGTACTTC.

This clone was counted once. The chain combines TRBV6-1 with TRBJ2-6; the D gene is possibly TRBD1 (6 bases). Germline V CDR1 and CDR2: MNHNS, SASEGT. V was cut by 4 bases and J by 0 bases, with 13 bases left in between. There are 17 residues in the CDR3. The CDR3 DNA sequence: TGTGCCAGCAGTGGAACAGGGTTTCCCTCTGGGGCCAACGTCCTGACTTTC. Protein sequence: CASSGTGFPSGANVLTF.

V gene TRBV18 combines with J gene TRBJ1-5, with 9 nucleotides matching TRBD1. Germline values: CDR1 KGHSH, CDR2 LQKENI. The CDR3 sequence is 16 residues long. V lost 0 bases to trimming and J lost 4 bases; unmatched junction nucleotides: 4. The CDR3 bases are TGTGCCAGCTCACCACCGGGACAGGGTGGAAATCAGCCCCAGCATTTT. This codes for CASSPPGQGGNQPQHF.

The chain combines TRBV5-1 with TRBJ2-2; tentatively, D is TRBD1 (5 bases). Trimming pared 5 bases from V and 0 bases from J, leaving 11 bases between. CDR1 is SGHRS, CDR2 YFSETQ, per germline. The CDR3 sequence is 15 residues long. The CDR3 sequence is CASRKTGSNTGELFF. Written as DNA, the CDR3 is TGCGCCAGCAGAAAAACAGGTTCGAACACCGGGGAGCTGTTTTTT.

This clone was observed once. V is TRBV28 and J is TRBJ1-2; no firm D call. Germline V gene data show CDR1 as MDHEN and CDR2 as SYDVKM. This CDR3 region has 14 residues. V was cut by 5 bases and J by 5 bases, with 15 bases left in between. As DNA, the CDR3 is TGTGCCAGCAGTCGCCGGGCGGGCGGGTATGGCTACACCTTC. Translating gives CASSRRAGGYGYTF.

This chain links TRBV28 with TRBJ2-3; D unresolved. Trimming removed 6 bases at V and 1 base at J, with 11 bases between. Germline V gene sequence: CDR1 MDHEN, CDR2 SYDVKM. This CDR3 has 14 amino acids. The DNA for the CDR3 is TGTGCCAGCAGGTTTAGGCGTGGCACAGATACGCAGTATTTT. Its translation: CASRFRRGTDTQYF.

The rearrangement uses TRBV7-2 and TRBJ2-5; weak D call: TRBD2 (6 bases). Germline V gene data show CDR1 as SGHTA and CDR2 as FQGNSA. The CDR3 loop spans 14 amino acids. V was trimmed by 5 bases and J by 9 bases, leaving 19 bases between them. The CDR3 DNA sequence: TGTGCCAGCAGCGGACAAACTAGCTTGTCGGCCCAGTACTTC. Amino acids: CASSGQTSLSAQYF. Complete variable domain (other parts from reference TRBV7-2 and TRBJ2-5): GAGVSQSPSNKVTEKGKDVELRCDPISGHTALYWYRQSLGQGLEFLIYFQGNSAPDKSGLPSDRFSAERTGGSVSTLTIQRTQQEDSAVYLCASSGQTSLSAQYFGPGTRLLVL.

Here the CDR3 DNA reads TGTGCCAGCAGCCAACCGGGACTACCCCAAGAGACCCAGTACTTC. Its protein is CASSQPGLPQETQYF. This chain links TRBV28 with TRBJ2-5; 7 bases agree with TRBD2. The germline V gene encodes CDR1 MDHEN and CDR2 SYDVKM. The junction had 8 bases not matched to a gene; V was cut back by 6 bases and J by 1 base. There are 15 residues in the CDR3.

The rearrangement links TRBV12-5 to TRBJ1-2, with D possibly being TRBD1 (5 bases). V lost 0 bases to trimming and J lost 4 bases, with 15 bases between them. This CDR3 is 16 amino acids long. Germline CDR1 and CDR2: LGHNT and FRNRAP. The CDR3 region is CASGLVSAERGYGYTF. The DNA of the CDR3 is TGTGCTAGTGGTTTGGTTTCCGCGGAGAGGGGCTATGGCTACACCTTC. Full variable domain (missing parts from reference TRBV12-5 and TRBJ1-2): DARVTQTPRHKVTEMGQEVTMRCQPILGHNTVFWYRQTMMQGLELLAYFRNRAPLDDSGMPKDRFSAEMPDATLATLKIQPSEPRDSAVYFCASGLVSAERGYGYTFGSGTRLTVV.

The V gene is TRBV6-1, the J gene TRBJ2-1; D remains ambiguous. CDR3 length equals 13 residues. Deletions cut 7 bases from V and 10 bases from J, with 17 bases between. CDR1 is MNHNS and CDR2 is SASEGT in the germline V gene. CDR3 in DNA: TGTGCCAGCATTTGGTCCCCCTCTGTAGAGCAGTTCTTC. Its translation is CASIWSPSVEQFF.

J is TRBJ2-2 and V is TRBV5-6, with D tentatively TRBD2 (6 bases). The CDR3 loop spans 14 amino acids. V was clipped by 4 bases and J by 4 bases, with 11 bases between them. Germline-derived CDR1 and CDR2 are SGHDT and YYEEEE. The CDR3 is CASSQDYPTGELFF. As DNA, the CDR3 is TGTGCCAGCAGCCAGGACTATCCCACCGGGGAGCTGTTTTTT.